This TCR beta chain is drawn from a study of blood T cell repertoires in COVID-19. Study-wide background: The United States, Italy and Spain were the sources of the acute and convalescent COVID-19 samples. T cells, B-cell-depleted T cells, or PBMCs supplied cDNA or gDNA.

The authors' processing: Counts of nucleated cells, estimated from reference gene primer amplification, were obtained. Libraries were prepared by immunoSEQ multiplex PCR; TCRdb keeps only in-frame clonotypes and omits some of them. From that table come the V and J calls and clone size; the DNA was used to work out D and trimming. Here the sample spans 75,000 to 95,000 clones, roughly 72% being singletons. Sequences were obtained from peripheral blood. This TCR was recovered from a woman between 55 and 75 years old in a cohort sampled during active or convalescent COVID-19.

The CDR3 sequence: CASSLWGQNQPQHF. The DNA for the CDR3 is TGCGCCAGCAGCTTGTGGGGACAGAATCAGCCCCAGCATTTT. V is TRBV5-1 and J is TRBJ1-5, with TRBD1 matching 7 bases. The V gene's germline CDR1 is SGHRS and CDR2 YFSETQ. This CDR3 has 14 amino acids. After removal of 1 base from V and 4 bases from J, the junction contained 2 bases not matched to a gene.